Each of the 7 T cell receptor beta chains below was sequenced from the same sample in a study of blood T cell repertoires in COVID-19. This table comes from immunoSEQ multiplex PCR, and its TCRdb copy is limited to in-frame clones, with some not included. The sample shows about 120,000 clones, about 79% of them seen only once. Sequences were obtained from peripheral blood. These receptors all come from a woman at least 80 years old with active or convalescent COVID-19.

The chain carries TRBV19 and TRBJ2-7; TRBD2 matches at 12 bases. Per the germline V gene, CDR1 is LNHDA and CDR2 is SQIVND (reference sequence). The CDR3 is 15 residues long. The junction had 6 bases not matched to a gene; V was cut back by 9 bases and J by 0 bases. CDR3 amino acids: CASPSTSGSSYEQYF. As DNA, the CDR3 is TGTGCCAGCCCCTCGACTAGCGGGAGCTCCTACGAGCAGTACTTC.

J is TRBJ2-1 and V is TRBV7-8; D gene uncertain. Germline V gene sequence: CDR1 SGHVS, CDR2 FQNEAQ. Deletions cut 0 bases from V and 8 bases from J, with 8 bases between. This CDR3 spans 13 amino acids. CDR3 sequence (DNA): TGTGCCAGCAGCTTAGCGCTATTAGATGAGCAGTTCTTC. It encodes CASSLALLDEQFF.

The chain couples TRBV7-3 to TRBJ2-1, with D possibly matching TRBD2 (7 bases). This CDR3 is built from 16 residues. Deletions cut 3 bases from V and 3 bases from J, with 15 bases between. Germline V lookup: CDR1 SGHTA, CDR2 FQGTGA. The CDR3: CASSFTGGGNYNEQFF. DNA of the CDR3: TGTGCCAGCAGCTTCACGGGCGGGGGCAACTACAATGAGCAGTTCTTC.

The genes are TRBV14 and TRBJ1-6, with 8 bases that match TRBD1. The CDR3 has 16 residues. Germline loops: CDR1 SGHDN, CDR2 FVKESK. J lost 3 bases, V lost 5 bases, and 6 bases had no gene match. The CDR3, as DNA: TGTGCCAGCAGCAGCGCGGACAGGGTCTATAATTCACCCCTCCACTTT. Amino acid sequence: CASSSADRVYNSPLHF. The complete variable domain, with remaining parts taken from reference TRBV14 and TRBJ1-6, reads EAGVTQFPSHSVIEKGQTVTLRCDPISGHDNLYWYRRVMGKEIKFLLHFVKESKQDESGMPNNRFLAERTGGTYSTLKVQPAELEDSGVYFCASSSADRVYNSPLHFGNGTRLTVT.

This chain joins TRBV7-9 and TRBJ2-1, with 7 nucleotides matching TRBD2. Germline V gene lookup returns CDR1 SEHNR and CDR2 FQNEAQ (reference sequence). V lost 7 bases to trimming and J lost 5 bases; unmatched junction nucleotides: 8. The CDR3 extends over 14 amino acids. CDR3 DNA sequence: TGTGCCAGCACCCGCCGGACTAGGGACAATGAGCAGTTCTTC. This encodes CASTRRTRDNEQFF.

The rearrangement joins TRBV19 to TRBJ1-4; possible D gene TRBD1, 5 bases. The germline V and J ends were trimmed by 3 bases and 0 bases, with 11 bases remaining between them. Germline V gives CDR1 LNHDA, CDR2 SQIVND (reference sequence). The CDR3 is 16 amino acids. The CDR3 nucleotides are TGTGCCAGTAGTATTAAAAGGGGCCCAACTAATGAAAAACTGTTTTTT. Translation gives CASSIKRGPTNEKLFF.

This chain links TRBV5-1 with TRBJ2-1, with TRBD2 matching 13 bases. Trimming cost V 3 bases and J 6 bases; bases outside gene matches: 3. The CDR3 loop spans 15 amino acids. Germline CDR1 and CDR2: SGHRS and YFSETQ. The CDR3 sequence is CASSYRLAGGNEQFF. The CDR3 coding sequence is TGCGCCAGCAGCTACCGACTAGCGGGAGGCAATGAGCAGTTCTTC. Based on the CDR3 plus reference TRBV5-1 and TRBJ2-1, the full variable domain is KAGVTQTPRYLIKTRGQQVTLSCSPISGHRSVSWYQQTPGQGLQFLFEYFSETQRNKGNFPGRFSGRQFSNSRSEMNVSTLELGDSALYLCASSYRLAGGNEQFFGPGTRLTVL.